This T cell receptor beta chain was sequenced for a study of T cells in Graves' hyperthyroidism and ophthalmopathy. This clonotype was seen more than once but under ten times. What it binds is not known. What was amplified from RNA transcripts were TCR beta CDR3 regions. A set of HTBI primers served as the primers for a first-round RT-PCR of the TCR CDR3. MiXCR, run by TCRdb on the multiplex PCR reads, gives a single entry per CDR3 protein. The repertoire holds about 560,000 distinct CDR3 sequences, with 14% as singletons. The CDR3 extends over 15 amino acids. In germline, CDR1 is SGHRS, CDR2 YFSETQ. The V end was cut by 6 bases, the J end by 4 bases, with 16 bases between. General study results and limits: Ophthalmopathy stood apart from stable hyperthyroidism in a 13 V-J model.

The clonotype was recovered from a woman between 40 and 50 years old with Graves' hyperthyroidism. V is TRBV5-1 and J is TRBJ2-2; a weak D match, TRBD1 (6 bases). Sequenced material: blood. This chain's CDR3 is CASTPQGIATGELFF. CDR3 DNA: TGCGCCAGCACCCCCCAGGGGATTGCCACCGGGGAGCTGTTTTTT.